The clone carrying this T cell receptor (beta chain) was found many times. CDR3 length equals 15 residues. V lost 6 bases and J 4 bases, leaving 19 bases between the germline ends. Germline CDR1 reads MNHEY; CDR2 reads SVGAGI. The sample originates from a study of tumor and adjacent non-tumor tissue in lung cancer. About the study: On average, productive TCRbeta reads reached about 4.17 million per sample.

Three rounds of nested PCR, following a modified ARM-PCR protocol, produced the TCRbeta library. TCRdb redid the calling of the multiplex PCR reads with MiXCR, one entry per CDR3 protein. The repertoire includes roughly 120,000 distinct CDR3 sequences, roughly two thirds of them detected once, and under 20% sits in the top ten. RNA was extracted from bulk tissue without any cell sorting. Distant lung tissue was collected more than 3 cm away from the tumor edge. Newly diagnosed lung cancer patients had thoracic surgery in China, August–November 2014, without prior chemotherapy. V is TRBV6-5 and J is TRBJ2-7; D is undetermined. This TCR came from a man aged 60 to 69 with non-small cell lung cancer. Sequencing used distant non-tumor lung tissue. The CDR3 DNA follows: TGTGCCAGCAGCCCCCCCCTAGATTATGGGTACGAGCAGTACTTC. This encodes CASSPPLDYGYEQYF.